This TCR beta chain was identified in a study of OX40 agonist ivuxolimab in advanced cancers. Study-wide context: The costimulatory receptor OX40 (CD134) was targeted by ivuxolimab, a fully human IgG2 agonistic monoclonal antibody. Intravenous ivuxolimab was administered to patients every 2 weeks at six dose levels: 0.01, 0.1, 0.3, 1.5, 3 and 10 mg/kg. Of the 50 to 55 dose-escalation patients, hepatocellular carcinoma was present in around 20, melanoma in some 15, renal cell carcinoma in 9 and head and neck cancer in 9. In the dose-escalation cohort, 65% to 90% of patients were male, and the mean age was roughly 60 years, with a range of roughly 23 to 85. Prior anti-PD-1, anti-PD-L1 or anti-CTLA-4 therapy was permitted, and roughly two fifths of dose-escalation patients had received checkpoint inhibitors. Partial responses occurred in three dose-escalation patients, of whom one had hepatocellular carcinoma and two had cutaneous melanoma. The purpose of peripheral TCRbeta sequencing was to test whether ivuxolimab changed TCR sequence diversity and led to clonal T-cell expansion. The paper describes the monotherapy dose-escalation part (N of about 52 patients) of the phase I trial of ivuxolimab. The full study reports these points: At doses from 0.1 to 3.0 mg/kg, clonal expansion was seen in both CD4+ and CD8+ blood T cells between baseline and week 6. Low levels of normalized T-cell clonal expansion were also seen in some patients who did not respond. In the 0.1-3.0 mg/kg groups, partial responders had among the lowest normalized peripheral clonal expansion, particularly in CD8+ T cells. On average, CD8+ T cells showed more expanded clones than CD4+ T cells after ivuxolimab. Which antigens the clonally expanded peripheral T cells were specific for was not determined.

Patients with autoimmune disease history or receiving systemic immunosuppression were excluded from the trial. Peripheral blood for TCR sequencing was collected from all dose cohorts at baseline, on cycle 4 day 1, and on cycle 7 day 1. Samples came from an open-label, multicenter, first-in-human phase I dose-escalation trial of ivuxolimab. The trial enrolled adults with locally advanced or metastatic head and neck squamous cell, hepatocellular, melanoma or renal cell carcinoma. Before TCR sequencing, CD4+ T cells and CD8+ T cells from peripheral blood were sorted into separate populations. Genomic DNA was extracted from sorted cells for sequencing of the TCRbeta CDR3 region. The immunoSEQ Assay was used to sequence the TCRbeta CDR3 regions. This immuneACCESS table, as held by TCRdb, lists in-frame sequences with V and J called but not all clones. Of the missing ones, under half trace to an unresolved V gene in checked studies; the others have no known cause. This sample comprises approximately 16,000 clones, 80% of them detected only once. The ten largest clonotypes hold 35% of the sample.

This clone appeared a few times. It lacks a known antigen. Nothing much larger sits one base from this clone, and base qualities are not available. The origin of this receptor is an adult with an advanced solid tumor such as melanoma, head and neck, liver or kidney cancer. The specimen was CD4+ or CD8+ T cells sorted from blood, collected in a trial of the OX40 agonist ivuxolimab.

The DNA sequence is as follows: TGTGCCAGCAGCGCCGGGACAGCAAGCAATCAGCCCCAGCATTTT. Protein translation: CASSAGTASNQPQHF. The chain is assembled from TRBV9 and TRBJ1-5, and TRBD1 aligns with 7 junction nucleotides. For this chain, trimming is 3 bases at the V end and 1 base at the J end, and the number of junction bases without a gene match is 4. The germline V gene gives CDR1 as SGDLS and CDR2 as YYNGEE. The CDR3 sequence holds 15 residues, the cysteine and phenylalanine included. The sequence is cut down to CDR3 DNA, 45 bases in frame from base 1.